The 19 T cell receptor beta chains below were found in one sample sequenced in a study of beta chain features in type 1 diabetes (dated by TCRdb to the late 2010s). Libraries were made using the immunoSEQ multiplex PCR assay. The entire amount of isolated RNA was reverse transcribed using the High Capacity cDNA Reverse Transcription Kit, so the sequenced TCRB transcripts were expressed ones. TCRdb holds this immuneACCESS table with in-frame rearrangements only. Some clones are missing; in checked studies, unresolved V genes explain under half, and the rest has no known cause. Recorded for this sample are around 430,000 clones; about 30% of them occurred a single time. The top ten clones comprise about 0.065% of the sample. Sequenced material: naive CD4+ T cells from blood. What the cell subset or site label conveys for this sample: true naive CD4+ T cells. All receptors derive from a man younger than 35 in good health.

In nucleotides, the CDR3 is TGTGCCAGCAGCGGCTACGGACAGGGCCACTACGAGCAGTACTTC. Amino acids: CASSGYGQGHYEQYF. The chain carries TRBV5-6 and TRBJ2-7; the match to TRBD1 covers 8 bases. Germline CDR1 SGHDT, CDR2 YYEEEE. The CDR3 extends over 15 amino acids. After removal of 4 bases from V and 3 bases from J, the junction contained 9 bases not matched to a gene.

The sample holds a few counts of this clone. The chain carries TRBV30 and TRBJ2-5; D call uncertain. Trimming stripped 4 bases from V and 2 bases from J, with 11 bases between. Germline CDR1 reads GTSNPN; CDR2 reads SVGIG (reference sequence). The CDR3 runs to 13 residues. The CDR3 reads CAWTPREQETQYF. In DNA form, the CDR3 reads TGTGCCTGGACGCCGCGAGAGCAAGAGACCCAGTACTTC.

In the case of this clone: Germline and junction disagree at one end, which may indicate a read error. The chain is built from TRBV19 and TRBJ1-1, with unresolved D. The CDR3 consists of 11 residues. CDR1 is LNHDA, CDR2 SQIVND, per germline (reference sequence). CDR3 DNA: TGTGCCAGTAGTGTGAAGACTGAAGCTTTCTTT. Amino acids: CASSVKTEAFF.

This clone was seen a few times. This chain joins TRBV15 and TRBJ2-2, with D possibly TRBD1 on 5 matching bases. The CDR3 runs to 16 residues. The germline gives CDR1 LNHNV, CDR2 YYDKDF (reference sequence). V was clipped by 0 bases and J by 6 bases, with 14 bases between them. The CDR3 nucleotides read TGTGCCACCAGCAGAGAATCCAGGGCTTTTGCCGGGGAGCTGTTTTTT. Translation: CATSRESRAFAGELFF.

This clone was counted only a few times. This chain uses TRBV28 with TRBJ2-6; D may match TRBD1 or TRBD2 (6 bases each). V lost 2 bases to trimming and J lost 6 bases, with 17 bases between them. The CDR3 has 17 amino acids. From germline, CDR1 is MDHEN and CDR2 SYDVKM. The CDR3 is CASSLETGGDVANVLTF. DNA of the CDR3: TGTGCCAGCAGTTTAGAGACAGGAGGGGATGTGGCCAACGTCCTGACTTTC.

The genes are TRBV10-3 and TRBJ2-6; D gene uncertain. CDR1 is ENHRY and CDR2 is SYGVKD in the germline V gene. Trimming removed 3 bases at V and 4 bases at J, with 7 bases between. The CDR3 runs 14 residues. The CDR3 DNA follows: TGTGCCATCAGTGATGACGCCGGGGCCAACGTCCTGACTTTC. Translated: CAISDDAGANVLTF.

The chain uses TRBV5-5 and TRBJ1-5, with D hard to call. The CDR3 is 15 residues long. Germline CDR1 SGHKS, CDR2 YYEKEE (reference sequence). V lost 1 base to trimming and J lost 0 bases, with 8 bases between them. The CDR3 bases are TGTGCCAGCAGCTTGTTGTACAGTAGCAATCAGCCCCAGCATTTT. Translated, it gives CASSLLYSSNQPQHF.

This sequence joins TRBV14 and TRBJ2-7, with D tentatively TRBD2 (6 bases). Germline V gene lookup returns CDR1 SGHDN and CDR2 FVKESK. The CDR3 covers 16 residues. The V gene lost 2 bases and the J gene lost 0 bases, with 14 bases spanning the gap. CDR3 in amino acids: CASSQRGLSTSYEQYF. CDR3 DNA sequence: TGTGCCAGCAGCCAACGGGGACTCTCGACCTCCTACGAGCAGTACTTC.

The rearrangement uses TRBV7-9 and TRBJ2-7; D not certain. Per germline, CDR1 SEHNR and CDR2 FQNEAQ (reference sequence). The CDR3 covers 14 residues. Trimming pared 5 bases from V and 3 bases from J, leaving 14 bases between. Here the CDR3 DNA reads TGTGCCAGCAGCCCCTCCTCGAGGAACTACGAGCAGTACTTC. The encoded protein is CASSPSSRNYEQYF.

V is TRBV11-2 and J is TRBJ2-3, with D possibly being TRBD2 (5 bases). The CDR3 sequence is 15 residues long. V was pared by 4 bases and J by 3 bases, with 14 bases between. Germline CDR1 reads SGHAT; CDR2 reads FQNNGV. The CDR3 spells CASSSLAGKTDTQYF. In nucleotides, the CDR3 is TGTGCCAGCAGCTCCTTAGCCGGGAAGACAGATACGCAGTATTTT.

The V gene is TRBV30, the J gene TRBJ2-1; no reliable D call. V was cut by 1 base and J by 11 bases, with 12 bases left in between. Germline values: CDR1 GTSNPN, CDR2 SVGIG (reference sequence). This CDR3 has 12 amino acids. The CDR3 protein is CAWSDLFLQQFF. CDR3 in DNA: TGTGCCTGGAGTGACCTATTTCTACAGCAGTTCTTC.

This CDR3 reads CASSDSGGRGQDTQYF. CDR3 in DNA: TGTGCCAGCAGTGACTCTGGAGGCAGGGGGCAGGATACGCAGTATTTT. The chain employs TRBV6-4 and TRBJ2-3; 8 nucleotides match TRBD1. The CDR3 runs 16 residues. The V gene end was trimmed by 0 bases and the J gene end by 6 bases; junction bases not matched to a gene: 8. Germline V gene lookup returns CDR1 MRHNA and CDR2 SNTAGT.

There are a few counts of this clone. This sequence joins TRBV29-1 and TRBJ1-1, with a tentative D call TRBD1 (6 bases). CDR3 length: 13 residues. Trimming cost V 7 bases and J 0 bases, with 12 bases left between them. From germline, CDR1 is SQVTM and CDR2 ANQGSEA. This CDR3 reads CSANRDVNTEAFF. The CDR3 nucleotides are TGCAGCGCGAACAGGGACGTGAACACTGAAGCTTTCTTT.

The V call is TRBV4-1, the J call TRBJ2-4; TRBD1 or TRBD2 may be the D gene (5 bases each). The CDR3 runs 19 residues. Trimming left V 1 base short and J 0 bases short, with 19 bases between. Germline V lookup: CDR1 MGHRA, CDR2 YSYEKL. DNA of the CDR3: TGCGCCAGCAGCCAAGGTTTGGGACGTGAGTCCTTAGCCAAAAACATTCAGTACTTC. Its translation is CASSQGLGRESLAKNIQYF.

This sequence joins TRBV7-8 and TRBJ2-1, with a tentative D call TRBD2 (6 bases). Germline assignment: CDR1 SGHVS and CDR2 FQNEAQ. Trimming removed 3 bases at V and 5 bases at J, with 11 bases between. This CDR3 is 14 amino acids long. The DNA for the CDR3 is TGTGCCAGCAGCTTCGGCGGGAAACACAATGAGCAGTTCTTC. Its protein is CASSFGGKHNEQFF.

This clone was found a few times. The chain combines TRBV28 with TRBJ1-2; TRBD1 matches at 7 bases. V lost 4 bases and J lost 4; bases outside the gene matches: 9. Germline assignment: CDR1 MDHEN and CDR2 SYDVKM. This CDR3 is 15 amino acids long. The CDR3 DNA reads TGTGCCAGCAGTTACAGGGGCCATCTAGGCTATGGCTACACCTTC. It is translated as CASSYRGHLGYGYTF.

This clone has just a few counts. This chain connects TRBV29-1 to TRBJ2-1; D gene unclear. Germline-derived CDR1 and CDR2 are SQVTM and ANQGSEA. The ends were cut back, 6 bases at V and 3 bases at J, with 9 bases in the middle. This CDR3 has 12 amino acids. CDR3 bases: TGCAGCGTCGCGATCGACTACAATGAGCAGTTCTTC. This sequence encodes CSVAIDYNEQFF.

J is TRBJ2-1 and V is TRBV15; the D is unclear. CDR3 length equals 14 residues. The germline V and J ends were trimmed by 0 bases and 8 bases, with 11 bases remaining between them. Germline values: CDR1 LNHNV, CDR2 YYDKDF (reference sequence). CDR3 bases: TGTGCCACCAGCAGAGAATGGCCTCCTCATGAGCAGTTCTTC. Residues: CATSREWPPHEQFF.

The CDR3 region has the DNA TGTGCCAGCAGCTTAAGCAGGGATGAGACCCAGTACTTC. Translating it yields CASSLSRDETQYF. The rearrangement links TRBV7-3 to TRBJ2-5; D possibly corresponds to TRBD1 (5 bases). Germline V lookup: CDR1 SGHTA, CDR2 FQGTGA. The CDR3 extends over 13 amino acids. The V end lost 1 base, the J end lost 5 bases, and 8 bases lay between the germline ends.